This passage covers 21 T cell receptor beta chains from one sample sequenced in a study of blood T cell repertoires in COVID-19. TCRdb keeps only in-frame clones here, not all; method: immunoSEQ multiplex PCR. This table has 60,000 to 75,000 clones, approximately 90% appearing once. The sequencing input was peripheral blood. The receptor source for this set is a human donor in a cohort sampled during active COVID-19.

The genes are TRBV23-1 and TRBJ1-5; TRBD1 agrees at 7 bases. TRBV23-1 has ORF status, its function being uncertain. CDR3 length equals 16 residues. The V gene end was trimmed by 4 bases and the J gene end by 4 bases; junction bases not matched to a gene: 10. Here the CDR3 reads CASSLHAGTANQPQHF. The CDR3 coding sequence is TGCGCCAGCAGTCTCCATGCTGGGACAGCAAATCAGCCCCAGCATTTT.

J is TRBJ2-3 and V is TRBV12-3 or TRBV12-4; D unclear. The germline V and J ends were trimmed by 10 bases and 4 bases, with 15 bases remaining between them. CDR3 length: 13 residues. The CDR3 loop reads CATSLSVSDTQYF. CDR3 DNA: TGTGCCACCTCCTTGAGTGTTTCAGATACGCAGTATTTT.

V gene TRBV15 combines with J gene TRBJ2-2; D gene unclear. Germline V gene lookup returns CDR1 LNHNV and CDR2 YYDKDF (reference sequence). The CDR3 length is 12 residues. The V end lost 7 bases, the J end lost 7 bases, and 10 bases lay between the germline ends. CDR3 sequence reads: CATTYRVGELFF. Here the CDR3 DNA reads TGTGCCACCACCTACCGCGTCGGGGAGCTGTTTTTT.

This clone was detected only a few times. The genes are TRBV5-8 and TRBJ1-1, with 7 positions matching TRBD1. This CDR3 has 16 residues. V lost 4 bases and J lost 5; bases outside the gene matches: 14. The germline V gene encodes CDR1 SGHTS and CDR2 YDEGEE. For the CDR3, the DNA is TGTGCCAGCAGCCAAAGACAGGGAAGAAGGGGGACTGAAGCTTTCTTT. This codes for CASSQRQGRRGTEAFF. The full variable domain, completed using reference TRBV5-8 and TRBJ1-1, is EAGVTQSPTHLIKTRGQQATLRCSPISGHTSVYWYQQALGLGLQFLLWYDEGEERNRGNFPPRFSGRQFPNYSSELNVNALELEDSALYLCASSQRQGRRGTEAFFGQGTRLTVV.

The chain carries TRBV29-1 and TRBJ1-2; 7 bases align to TRBD1. J was trimmed by 0 bases and V by 6 bases; bases with no gene match: 16. CDR1 SQVTM and CDR2 ANQGSEA come from the germline V gene. CDR3 length equals 17 residues. The CDR3 region is CSVDQTGTDLSNYGYTF. The CDR3 nucleotides read TGCAGCGTCGACCAAACCGGGACAGACCTTTCTAACTATGGCTACACCTTC. The entire variable domain, with the rest obtained from reference TRBV29-1 and TRBJ1-2, is as follows: SAVISQKPSRDICQRGTSLTIQCQVDSQVTMMFWYRQQPGQSLTLIATANQGSEATYESGFVIDKFPISRPNLTFSTLTVSNMSPEDSSIYLCSVDQTGTDLSNYGYTFGSGTRLTVV.

This chain uses TRBV6-2 or TRBV6-3 with TRBJ1-5; D is unresolved. The CDR3 is made up of 13 amino acids. Trimming removed 0 bases from V and 4 bases from J, with 4 bases in between. Germline values: CDR1 MNHEY, CDR2 SVGEGT. The CDR3 sequence is CASSYSRNQPQHF. CDR3 DNA: TGTGCCAGCAGTTACTCGAGGAATCAGCCCCAGCATTTT.

The V and J genes are TRBV21-1 and TRBJ2-7; the D call TRBD1 from the table was never checked on the DNA. TRBV21-1 is shown as a pseudogene. CDR3 length: 17 amino acids. CDR3 in DNA: TGTGCCAGCAGCAAAGCATCCCGGGACAGTTTCTCCTACGAGCAGTACTTC. Its protein product is CASSKASRDSFSYEQYF.

The rearrangement links TRBV4-2 to TRBJ1-2, with 7 bases that match TRBD1. CDR1 LGHNA and CDR2 YNFKEQ come from the germline V gene. The CDR3 spans 15 residues. V lost 5 bases, J lost 0 bases, and 6 bases stayed unmatched. The CDR3 loop reads CASSYRTGANYGYTF. The CDR3 coding sequence is TGTGCCAGCAGCTACAGGACAGGAGCTAACTATGGCTACACCTTC.

The DNA for the CDR3 is TGTGCCAGCAGTCTCGGGACAGCTTACGAGCAGTACTTC. It yields the protein CASSLGTAYEQYF. The J gene is TRBJ2-7, the V gene TRBV28; 7 bases align to TRBD1. CDR3 length: 13 amino acids. Germline CDR1 MDHEN, CDR2 SYDVKM. V dropped 5 bases and J dropped 4; count of bases not matched to a gene: 5.

The V call is TRBV5-1, the J call TRBJ2-1; 13 positions match TRBD2. The CDR3 extends over 16 amino acids. Germline V CDR1 and CDR2: SGHRS, YFSETQ. Trimming removed 0 bases from V and 7 bases from J; junction bases left unmatched: 4. The CDR3 bases are TGCGCCAGCAGCTTGGAACTAGCGGGAGGGGGGAATGAGCAGTTCTTC. Amino acids: CASSLELAGGGNEQFF.

The chain is built from TRBV18 and TRBJ1-3; no reliable D call. The ends were cut back, 4 bases at V and 3 bases at J, with 19 bases in the middle. There are 17 residues in the CDR3. The V gene's germline CDR1 is KGHSH and CDR2 LQKENI. CDR3 DNA: TGTGCCAGCTCACACTACGCGGCCGAGACGGGTGGAAACACCATATATTTT. Translation: CASSHYAAETGGNTIYF.

This chain connects TRBV25-1 to TRBJ2-4; 9 nucleotides match TRBD1. V was clipped by 4 bases and J by 7 bases; unmatched bases: 5. Germline values: CDR1 MGHDK, CDR2 SYGVNS. CDR3 size: 14 residues. The CDR3 region has the DNA TGTGCCAGCAGTGGGACAGGGGCGCGGAACATTCAGTACTTC. Its protein product is CASSGTGARNIQYF.

The J gene is TRBJ2-1, the V gene TRBV9; D is uncertain. The CDR3 runs to 13 residues. Trimming took 3 bases from V and 0 from J, leaving 4 bases between them. Germline V gene sequence: CDR1 SGDLS, CDR2 YYNGEE. The CDR3 bases are TGTGCCAGCAGCGCGGGCTCCTACAATGAGCAGTTCTTC. Its protein product is CASSAGSYNEQFF.

This clone has a single count. The chain joins TRBV7-3 to TRBJ2-5; 13 bases match TRBD2. The V gene's germline CDR1 is SGHTA and CDR2 FQGTGA. The CDR3 sequence is 15 residues long. Unmatched junction bases numbered 5, after V lost 5 bases and J lost 5 bases. CDR3 sequence: CASSPGLAGVETQYF. CDR3 sequence (DNA): TGTGCCAGCAGCCCAGGACTAGCGGGAGTGGAGACCCAGTACTTC.

The chain links TRBV10-1 to TRBJ2-7; D is perhaps TRBD1 (6 bases). Germline CDR1 reads WNHNN; CDR2 reads SYGVQD (reference sequence). V lost 4 bases, J lost 7 bases, and 14 bases lay in between. This CDR3 has 13 amino acids. Here the CDR3 DNA reads TGCGCCAGCAGTGCTTCAGGGGTAGGAGAGCAGTACTTC. This gives the protein CASSASGVGEQYF.

The chain has TRBV6-5 and TRBJ2-7; 11 bases fit TRBD1. Germline-derived CDR1 and CDR2 are MNHEY and SVGAGI. The CDR3 is 14 amino acids. Trimming removed 6 bases from V and 4 bases from J; junction bases left unmatched: 5. CDR3 in amino acids: CASRRTGGLYEQYF. Written as DNA, the CDR3 is TGTGCCAGCAGGCGGACAGGGGGCCTATACGAGCAGTACTTC.

V gene TRBV12-5 combines with J gene TRBJ1-1, with D unclear. The CDR3 runs to 13 residues. Between the trimmed V and J ends, which lost 0 bases and 7 bases, there was a span of 9 bases. The germline CDR1 and CDR2 sequences are LGHNT and FRNRAP. DNA of the CDR3: TGTGCTAGTGGTTTGGTACAACAGCTTGAAGCTTTCTTT. Translating it yields CASGLVQQLEAFF.

V gene TRBV6-2 or TRBV6-3 combines with J gene TRBJ2-7; 7 nucleotides match TRBD1. J gave up 2 bases and V 5 bases, and 6 bases lay outside the gene matches. The CDR3 extends over 14 amino acids. Germline CDR1 MNHEY, CDR2 SVGEGT. In nucleotides, the CDR3 is TGTGCCAGCAGTCCCCAGGACAGGACCTACGAGCAGTACTTC. Translation: CASSPQDRTYEQYF.

The DNA of the CDR3 is TGTGCTTCAAAACGGGAAGGGTACAATGAGCAGTTCTTC. This translates into CASKREGYNEQFF. The chain recombines TRBV19 with TRBJ2-1, with a tentative D call TRBD2 (5 bases). This CDR3 region has 13 residues. The germline V gene encodes CDR1 LNHDA and CDR2 SQIVND (reference sequence).

V usage is TRBV18 and J usage is TRBJ2-1; TRBD2 agrees at 7 bases. J gave up 9 bases and V 0 bases, and 2 bases lay outside the gene matches. The germline V gene encodes CDR1 KGHSH and CDR2 LQKENI. The length of the CDR3 is 13 residues. The CDR3 region is CASSPPPGGEQFF. CDR3 in DNA: TGTGCCAGCTCACCACCGCCGGGGGGTGAGCAGTTCTTC.

The chain links TRBV19 to TRBJ1-5; D gene ambiguous. The V end lost 7 bases, the J end lost 7 bases, and 14 bases lay between the germline ends. From germline, CDR1 is LNHDA and CDR2 SQIVND (reference sequence). CDR3 size: 13 residues. The CDR3 region has the DNA TGTGCCAGTACCCGAAGAGGCGGGCAGCCCCAGCATTTT. The encoded protein is CASTRRGGQPQHF.